Sequencing of this T cell receptor beta chain was carried out in a study of CD8 T cells in ankylosing spondylitis. TCRdb recomputed calls from the 5' RACE reads with MiXCR, one row per CDR3 protein. Of 200,000 to 300,000 distinct CDR3 sequences detected, roughly a third appear once; the ten largest clones hold 4% to 5%. Germline loops: CDR1 ENHRY, CDR2 SYGVKD. The V gene end was trimmed by 8 bases and the J gene end by 0 bases; junction bases not matched to a gene: 6. This CDR3 is 14 amino acids long. The source of this sequence is a male donor with ankylosing spondylitis or in good health (not recorded which). The genes are TRBV10-3 and TRBJ2-7; 8 bases are a match to TRBD1. Material for sequencing was blood, either unsorted or a sorted T cell fraction (not recorded which). The CDR3 spells CAIGGTGLSYEQYF. CDR3 in DNA: TGTGCCATCGGGGGGACAGGCCTCTCCTACGAGCAGTACTTC.